Listed below are T cell receptor beta chains from one sample, sequenced in a study of blood T cell repertoires in COVID-19. TCRdb keeps only in-frame clones here, not all; method: immunoSEQ multiplex PCR. Here the sample spans around 130,000 clones, around 82% being singletons. Source material: peripheral blood. Source of these receptors: a man aged 55 to 70 with acute or convalescent COVID-19. Each CDR3 is given with its conserved first and last residue. The D gene is left open where the match is weak. Size tells how often a clone was seen (once, few, many) or the class of an expanded clone, and some rows leave it out.

v_gene: TRBV27
d_gene: -
j_gene: TRBJ2-3
abundance: -
CDR3aa: CASSPSGEGAGTQYF
CDR3nt: TGTGCCAGCAGTCCGTCTGGAGAAGGGGCAGGTACGCAGTATTTT

v_gene: TRBV12-5
d_gene: -
j_gene: TRBJ2-6
abundance: once
CDR3aa: CASVRAGANVLTF
CDR3nt: TGTGCTAGTGTGAGAGCTGGGGCCAACGTCCTGACTTTC

v_gene: TRBV5-5
d_gene: -
j_gene: TRBJ1-1
abundance: -
CDR3aa: CASSPRGALNTEAFF
CDR3nt: TGTGCCAGCAGCCCCCGGGGGGCGTTGAACACTGAAGCTTTCTTT

v_gene: TRBV28
d_gene: -
j_gene: TRBJ1-4
abundance: -
CDR3aa: CASIQGTNEKLFF
CDR3nt: TGTGCCAGCATACAGGGCACTAATGAAAAACTGTTTTTT

v_gene: TRBV5-1
d_gene: TRBD1
j_gene: TRBJ2-7
abundance: -
CDR3aa: CASSPDRGQDEQYF
CDR3nt: TGCGCCAGCAGTCCGGACAGGGGGCAAGACGAGCAGTACTTC

v_gene: TRBV7-9
d_gene: -
j_gene: TRBJ2-5
abundance: -
CDR3aa: CASSHQKDRASKETQYF
CDR3nt: TGTGCCAGCAGCCATCAAAAAGACAGAGCTTCTAAAGAGACCCAGTACTTC

v_gene: TRBV11-2
d_gene: -
j_gene: TRBJ2-4
abundance: -
CDR3aa: CASSSSGPIAKNIQYF
CDR3nt: TGTGCCAGCAGCTCCAGTGGGCCGATAGCCAAAAACATTCAGTACTTC

v_gene: TRBV5-6
d_gene: -
j_gene: TRBJ2-5
abundance: -
CDR3aa: CASSFLQVQETQYF
CDR3nt: TGTGCCAGCAGCTTCCTACAGGTTCAAGAGACCCAGTACTTC

v_gene: TRBV5-1
d_gene: -
j_gene: TRBJ2-5
abundance: -
CDR3aa: CASSFFVLDETQYF
CDR3nt: TGCGCCAGCAGCTTCTTTGTGCTAGATGAGACCCAGTACTTC

v_gene: TRBV6-5
d_gene: TRBD1
j_gene: TRBJ1-2
abundance: few
CDR3aa: CATPRGLRGYTF
CDR3nt: TGTGCCACCCCGAGGGGGCTAAGAGGCTACACCTTC

v_gene: TRBV6-4
d_gene: TRBD1
j_gene: TRBJ2-3
abundance: -
CDR3aa: CASSRGQGDTQYF
CDR3nt: TGTGCCAGCAGTAGGGGGCAAGGAGATACGCAGTATTTT

v_gene: TRBV30
d_gene: -
j_gene: TRBJ2-3
abundance: -
CDR3aa: CAWKVAGAEPGDTQYF
CDR3nt: TGTGCCTGGAAGGTGGCGGGGGCCGAGCCGGGAGATACGCAGTATTTT

v_gene: TRBV7-2
d_gene: TRBD1
j_gene: TRBJ1-2
abundance: -
CDR3aa: CASSPGTGVNYGYTF
CDR3nt: TGTGCCAGCAGCCCCGGGACAGGGGTAAACTATGGCTACACCTTC

v_gene: TRBV6-1
d_gene: TRBD1
j_gene: TRBJ1-6
abundance: -
CDR3aa: CASSVDRGIYNSPLHF
CDR3nt: TGTGCCAGCAGTGTTGACAGGGGCATCTATAATTCACCCCTCCACTTT

v_gene: TRBV6-2/TRBV6-3
d_gene: -
j_gene: TRBJ2-3
abundance: -
CDR3aa: CASSIPRLAPTTDTQYF
CDR3nt: TGTGCCAGCAGTATCCCTCGTCTAGCGCCTACCACAGATACGCAGTATTTT

v_gene: TRBV11-2
d_gene: TRBD2
j_gene: TRBJ2-7
abundance: -
CDR3aa: CASSLRTSGGPTYEQYF
CDR3nt: TGTGCCAGCAGCTTAAGGACTAGCGGGGGCCCCACCTACGAGCAGTACTTC

v_gene: TRBV6-5
d_gene: -
j_gene: TRBJ2-7
abundance: -
CDR3aa: CASTPVGGRGEQYF
CDR3nt: TGTGCCAGCACCCCGGTGGGGGGTCGGGGTGAGCAGTACTTC

v_gene: TRBV3-1/TRBV3-2
d_gene: -
j_gene: TRBJ2-1
abundance: -
CDR3aa: CASSQLQNMKYNEQFF
CDR3nt: TGTGCCAGCAGCCAACTTCAGAACATGAAATACAATGAGCAGTTCTTC

v_gene: TRBV5-1
d_gene: TRBD1
j_gene: TRBJ2-1
abundance: -
CDR3aa: CASSLDRGRDRQFF
CDR3nt: TGCGCCAGCAGCTTGGACAGGGGGCGAGATAGGCAGTTCTTC

v_gene: TRBV24-1
d_gene: TRBD1
j_gene: TRBJ2-3
abundance: -
CDR3aa: CATNGQGGSDTQYF
CDR3nt: TGTGCCACCAACGGACAGGGTGGTTCCGATACGCAGTATTTT

v_gene: TRBV6-2/TRBV6-3
d_gene: TRBD1
j_gene: TRBJ2-2
abundance: -
CDR3aa: CASSLGTGPGELFF
CDR3nt: TGTGCCAGCAGTCTCGGGACAGGGCCCGGGGAGCTGTTTTTT

v_gene: TRBV19
d_gene: TRBD2
j_gene: TRBJ2-1
abundance: -
CDR3aa: CASSIDRLAGLYNEQFF
CDR3nt: TGTGCCAGTAGTATAGATCGCCTAGCGGGTCTCTACAATGAGCAGTTCTTC

v_gene: TRBV5-1
d_gene: TRBD2
j_gene: TRBJ2-7
abundance: -
CDR3aa: CASSLTGTSVAYEQYF
CDR3nt: TGCGCCAGCAGCTTGACCGGGACTAGCGTCGCCTACGAGCAGTACTTC

v_gene: TRBV2
d_gene: TRBD2
j_gene: TRBJ2-7
abundance: -
CDR3aa: CASSVRLAVYEQYF
CDR3nt: TGTGCCAGCAGTGTGCGACTAGCGGTCTACGAGCAGTACTTC

v_gene: TRBV10-3
d_gene: TRBD1
j_gene: TRBJ1-5
abundance: -
CDR3aa: CAISGQGQNQPQHF
CDR3nt: TGTGCCATCAGCGGACAGGGCCAAAATCAGCCCCAGCATTTT

v_gene: TRBV24-1
d_gene: TRBD2
j_gene: TRBJ2-2
abundance: -
CDR3aa: CATSDLAGAPGELFF
CDR3nt: TGTGCCACCAGTGATTTAGCGGGAGCTCCCGGGGAGCTGTTTTTT

v_gene: TRBV9
d_gene: -
j_gene: TRBJ2-7
abundance: -
CDR3aa: CASSPLDWSPYEQYF
CDR3nt: TGTGCCAGCAGCCCCCTTGACTGGAGCCCCTACGAGCAGTACTTC

v_gene: TRBV10-3
d_gene: TRBD2
j_gene: TRBJ2-1
abundance: -
CDR3aa: CAISREAYNEQFF
CDR3nt: TGTGCCATCAGTCGGGAGGCCTACAATGAGCAGTTCTTC

v_gene: TRBV18
d_gene: -
j_gene: TRBJ2-6
abundance: -
CDR3aa: CASSPSGANVLTF
CDR3nt: TGTGCCAGCTCCCCTTCTGGGGCCAACGTCCTGACTTTC

v_gene: TRBV19
d_gene: -
j_gene: TRBJ2-4
abundance: -
CDR3aa: CASSIDQQTMKLAKNIQYF
CDR3nt: TGTGCCAGTAGTATAGATCAGCAGACAATGAAATTAGCCAAAAACATTCAGTACTTC

v_gene: TRBV3-1/TRBV3-2
d_gene: -
j_gene: TRBJ1-1
abundance: -
CDR3aa: CASSLFGGGDTEAFF
CDR3nt: TGTGCCAGCAGCCTCTTTGGGGGAGGTGACACTGAAGCTTTCTTT

v_gene: TRBV5-4
d_gene: -
j_gene: TRBJ1-1
abundance: -
CDR3aa: CASSRGMMNTEAFF
CDR3nt: TGTGCCAGCAGCAGAGGGATGATGAACACTGAAGCTTTCTTT

v_gene: TRBV19
d_gene: -
j_gene: TRBJ1-4
abundance: -
CDR3aa: CASSISNYRNEKLFF
CDR3nt: TGTGCCAGTAGTATATCTAATTACCGGAATGAAAAACTGTTTTTT

v_gene: TRBV6-5
d_gene: -
j_gene: TRBJ2-1
abundance: -
CDR3aa: CASSYSGRGPYNEQFF
CDR3nt: TGTGCCAGCAGTTACTCGGGGCGGGGGCCTTACAATGAGCAGTTCTTC

v_gene: TRBV7-9
d_gene: -
j_gene: TRBJ2-1
abundance: -
CDR3aa: CASSRGLSYNEQFF
CDR3nt: TGTGCCAGCAGTAGAGGCTTATCCTACAATGAGCAGTTCTTC

v_gene: TRBV4-1
d_gene: TRBD1
j_gene: TRBJ1-1
abundance: once
CDR3aa: CASSQRQGTTEAFF
CDR3nt: TGCGCCAGCAGCCAGCGACAGGGAACCACTGAAGCTTTCTTT

v_gene: TRBV29-1
d_gene: TRBD2
j_gene: TRBJ2-1
abundance: -
CDR3aa: CSVERAGGSNEQFF
CDR3nt: TGCAGCGTTGAGAGAGCGGGAGGGAGCAATGAGCAGTTCTTC

v_gene: TRBV12-3/TRBV12-4
d_gene: -
j_gene: TRBJ2-7
abundance: -
CDR3aa: CASSLTGSYEQYF
CDR3nt: TGTGCCAGCAGTTTAACAGGGTCATACGAGCAGTACTTC

v_gene: TRBV27
d_gene: TRBD1
j_gene: TRBJ1-2
abundance: -
CDR3aa: CASSFKQGNYGYTF
CDR3nt: TGTGCCAGCAGTTTTAAACAGGGGAACTATGGCTACACCTTC

v_gene: TRBV18
d_gene: TRBD1
j_gene: TRBJ2-5
abundance: -
CDR3aa: CASSPGQTLDKYF
CDR3nt: TGTGCCAGCTCACCGGGACAGACTCTAGACAAGTACTTC

v_gene: TRBV7-2
d_gene: TRBD1
j_gene: TRBJ2-3
abundance: -
CDR3aa: CASSPDRGLTDTQYF
CDR3nt: TGTGCCAGCAGCCCGGACAGGGGGCTTACAGATACGCAGTATTTT

v_gene: TRBV5-6
d_gene: -
j_gene: TRBJ1-2
abundance: -
CDR3aa: CASSSFGGVGYTF
CDR3nt: TGTGCCAGCAGCTCATTTGGAGGGGTCGGCTACACCTTC